This is a list of T cell receptor beta chains from one sample in a study of cytomegalovirus exposure and HLA in healthy donors. Libraries were prepared by immunoSEQ multiplex PCR; TCRdb keeps only in-frame clonotypes and omits some of them. The sample has about 110,000 clones, roughly nine tenths seen once; the top ten hold around 1.9%. The sequencing input was PBMCs. The receptors were gathered from a woman between 18 and 29 years old in good health and CMV-seropositive. CDR3s include the opening cysteine and the closing phenylalanine or tryptophan. The order of the fields is V gene, clone size, D gene, J gene, CDR3 protein, CDR3 DNA. A D gene is named only where the DNA matches it firmly. Clone size is given for some rows only: seen once, a few or many times, or a class if the clone is expanded.

TRBV6-5,.,TRBD1,TRBJ2-7,CASSYRQGSAYEQYF,TGTGCCAGCAGTTACCGACAGGGATCTGCCTACGAGCAGTACTTC
TRBV23-1,once,.,TRBJ2-5,CASGGGQLQETQYF,TGCGCCAGCGGGGGCGGACAGCTCCAAGAGACCCAGTACTTC
TRBV6-4,.,TRBD2,TRBJ2-1,CASSDSSSGDLDEQFF,TGTGCCAGCAGTGACTCGAGTAGCGGGGACTTAGATGAGCAGTTCTTC
TRBV7-2,.,.,TRBJ1-1,CASSLVGQSSTEAFF,TGTGCCAGCAGCTTAGTAGGACAGTCCTCAACTGAAGCTTTCTTT
TRBV6-5,once,.,TRBJ2-7,CASSYSTGYEQYF,TGTGCCAGCAGTTACTCGACAGGTTACGAGCAGTACTTC
TRBV28,once,TRBD1,TRBJ1-1,CASSLPGNRGGEAFF,TGTGCCAGCAGTTTACCTGGAAACAGGGGGGGTGAAGCTTTCTTT
TRBV7-9,.,.,TRBJ2-1,CASSLRGGDSLYNEQFF,TGTGCCAGCAGCCTCCGGGGGGGGGACAGCTTATACAATGAGCAGTTCTTC
TRBV18,.,.,TRBJ1-5,CASSPPGGSSNQPQHF,TGTGCCAGCTCACCACCGGGAGGGAGTAGCAATCAGCCCCAGCATTTT
TRBV27,.,.,TRBJ1-5,CASSLSRGYQPQHF,TGTGCCAGCAGTCTATCCAGGGGATATCAGCCCCAGCATTTT
TRBV9,.,TRBD1,TRBJ1-1,CASSARGTGGPTEAFF,TGTGCCAGCAGCGCCAGGGGGACAGGGGGACCCACTGAAGCTTTCTTT
TRBV2,.,TRBD1,TRBJ2-1,CASSEDWDREFF,TGTGCCAGCAGTGAAGATTGGGACAGGGAGTTCTTC
TRBV5-4,.,TRBD1,TRBJ1-1,CASSRGQMNTEAFF,TGTGCCAGCAGCAGGGGACAGATGAACACTGAAGCTTTCTTT
TRBV27,.,TRBD1,TRBJ1-1,CASSLAWDRAEAFF,TGTGCCAGCAGTTTAGCCTGGGACAGAGCTGAAGCTTTCTTT
TRBV6-5,.,.,TRBJ1-1,CASRQGFGTEAFF,TGTGCCAGCAGACAGGGCTTCGGCACTGAAGCTTTCTTT
TRBV28,.,TRBD1,TRBJ1-6,CASSPTGGYSPLHF,TGTGCCAGCAGCCCGACAGGGGGGTATTCACCCCTCCACTTT
TRBV11-3,.,TRBD2,TRBJ2-1,CASSLENSGGANEQFF,TGTGCCAGCAGCTTAGAAAATAGCGGGGGGGCCAATGAGCAGTTCTTC
TRBV7-9,.,TRBD1,TRBJ1-4,CASSSGQGSKLFF,TGTGCCAGCAGCTCTGGACAGGGATCCAAACTGTTTTTT
TRBV2,few,.,TRBJ1-6,CASSYNSYSPLHF,TGTGCCAGCAGTTATAATTCGTATTCACCCCTCCACTTT
TRBV6-1,.,.,TRBJ1-5,CASSDGPGGNQPQHF,TGTGCCAGCAGTGACGGCCCGGGGGGGAATCAGCCCCAGCATTTT
TRBV6-4,.,.,TRBJ2-1,CASSVEDQTGEQFF,TGTGCCAGCAGTGTGGAGGACCAAACGGGTGAGCAGTTCTTC
TRBV19,few,.,TRBJ1-2,CASSLPQRFDGYTF,TGTGCCAGTAGTCTCCCTCAGCGATTTGATGGCTACACCTTC
TRBV5-4,.,.,TRBJ1-1,CASSSIGTEAFF,TGTGCCAGCAGCTCCATTGGCACGGAAGCTTTCTTT
TRBV4-1,.,TRBD2,TRBJ2-2,CASSPTGGPTGELFF,TGCGCCAGCAGCCCAACGGGGGGGCCGACCGGGGAGCTGTTTTTT
TRBV11-2,.,TRBD1,TRBJ1-1,CASSWGTGEGWTEAFF,TGTGCCAGCAGCTGGGGGACAGGGGAGGGTTGGACTGAAGCTTTCTTT
TRBV7-9,.,.,TRBJ2-7,CASSQNSDEQYF,TGTGCCAGCAGTCAAAACTCTGACGAGCAGTACTTC
TRBV6-5,.,TRBD1,TRBJ1-1,CASSYDRGYPEAFF,TGTGCCAGCAGTTACGACAGGGGGTACCCTGAAGCTTTCTTT
TRBV2,.,TRBD2,TRBJ2-7,CASTGGLPFEQYF,TGTGCCAGCACGGGGGGGCTTCCCTTCGAGCAGTACTTC
TRBV13,.,.,TRBJ1-5,CASSLGRQPQHF,TGTGCCAGCAGCTTAGGGAGGCAGCCCCAGCATTTT
TRBV28,.,.,TRBJ1-6,CASSSAIRYQTSSYNSPLHF,TGTGCCAGCAGTTCGGCAATCAGGTACCAGACGAGCTCCTATAATTCACCCCTCCACTTT
TRBV6-4,.,TRBD2,TRBJ2-3,CASSAASGGATDTQYF,TGTGCCAGCAGTGCTGCTAGCGGGGGGGCGACAGATACGCAGTATTTT
TRBV28,.,.,TRBJ2-5,CASEGVETQYF,TGTGCCAGCGAAGGGGTAGAGACCCAGTACTTC
TRBV28,.,TRBD1,TRBJ2-5,CASRHDREQTQYF,TGTGCCAGCAGACATGACAGGGAACAGACCCAGTACTTC
TRBV2,.,.,TRBJ2-2,CASSESEGRATNTGELFF,TGTGCCAGCAGTGAATCGGAGGGGAGAGCCACCAACACCGGGGAGCTGTTTTTT
TRBV4-1,.,.,TRBJ1-1,CASSQILLNTEAFF,TGCGCCAGCAGCCAGATCCTATTGAACACTGAAGCTTTCTTT
TRBV18,.,.,TRBJ2-5,CASSPRENQETQYF,TGTGCCAGCTCACCACGGGAGAATCAAGAGACCCAGTACTTC
TRBV7-8,few,.,TRBJ2-3,CASSSVFTQYF,TGTGCCAGCAGCTCAGTCTTTACGCAGTATTTT
TRBV4-3,.,.,TRBJ1-1,CASSQELGRRGTEAFF,TGCGCCAGCAGCCAAGAACTCGGGAGAAGAGGCACTGAAGCTTTCTTT
TRBV27,once,TRBD1,TRBJ1-2,CASSTTTQGLIYGYTF,TGTGCCAGCAGTACGACTACACAGGGGTTAATATATGGCTACACCTTC
TRBV28,.,.,TRBJ1-2,CASSLSRNYGYTF,TGTGCCAGCAGTTTAAGCAGGAATTATGGCTACACCTTC